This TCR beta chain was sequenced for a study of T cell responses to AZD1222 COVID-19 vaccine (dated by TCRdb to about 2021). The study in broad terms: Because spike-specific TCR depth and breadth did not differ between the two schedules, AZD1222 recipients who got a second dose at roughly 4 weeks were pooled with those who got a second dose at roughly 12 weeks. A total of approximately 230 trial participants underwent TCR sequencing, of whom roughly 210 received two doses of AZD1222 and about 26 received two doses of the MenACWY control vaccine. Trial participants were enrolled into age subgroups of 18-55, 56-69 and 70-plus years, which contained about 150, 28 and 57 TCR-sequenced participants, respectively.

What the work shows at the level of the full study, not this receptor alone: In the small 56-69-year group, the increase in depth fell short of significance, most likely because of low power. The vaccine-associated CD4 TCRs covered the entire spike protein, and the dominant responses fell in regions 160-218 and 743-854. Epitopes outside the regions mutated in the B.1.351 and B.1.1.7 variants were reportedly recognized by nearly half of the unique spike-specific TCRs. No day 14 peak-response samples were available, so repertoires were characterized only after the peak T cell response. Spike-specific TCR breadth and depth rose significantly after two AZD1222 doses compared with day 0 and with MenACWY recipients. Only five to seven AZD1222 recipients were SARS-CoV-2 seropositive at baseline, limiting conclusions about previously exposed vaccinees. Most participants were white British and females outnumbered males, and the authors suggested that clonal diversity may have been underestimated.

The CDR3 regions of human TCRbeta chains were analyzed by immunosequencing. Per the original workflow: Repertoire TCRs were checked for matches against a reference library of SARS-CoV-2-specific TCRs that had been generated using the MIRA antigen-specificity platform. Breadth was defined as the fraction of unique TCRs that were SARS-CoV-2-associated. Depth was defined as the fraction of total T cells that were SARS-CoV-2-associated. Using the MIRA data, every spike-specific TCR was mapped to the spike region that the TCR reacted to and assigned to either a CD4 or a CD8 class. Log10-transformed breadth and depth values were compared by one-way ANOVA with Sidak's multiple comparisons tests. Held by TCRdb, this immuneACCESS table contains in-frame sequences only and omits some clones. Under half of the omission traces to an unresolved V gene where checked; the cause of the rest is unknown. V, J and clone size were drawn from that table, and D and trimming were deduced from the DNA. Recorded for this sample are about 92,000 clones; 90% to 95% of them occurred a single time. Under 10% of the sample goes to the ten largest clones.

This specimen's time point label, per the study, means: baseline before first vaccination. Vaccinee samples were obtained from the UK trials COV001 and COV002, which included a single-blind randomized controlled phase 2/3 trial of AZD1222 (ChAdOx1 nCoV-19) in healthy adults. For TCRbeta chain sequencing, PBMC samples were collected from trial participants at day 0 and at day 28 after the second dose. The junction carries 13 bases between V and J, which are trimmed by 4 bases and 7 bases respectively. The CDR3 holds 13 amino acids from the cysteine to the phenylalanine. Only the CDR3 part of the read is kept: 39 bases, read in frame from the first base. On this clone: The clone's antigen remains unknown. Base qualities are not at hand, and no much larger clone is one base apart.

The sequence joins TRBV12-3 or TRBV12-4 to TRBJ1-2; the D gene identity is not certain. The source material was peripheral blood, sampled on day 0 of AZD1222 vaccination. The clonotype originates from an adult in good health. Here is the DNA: TGTGCCAGCAGTTCGACGTGGCTGGGTGGCTACACCTTC. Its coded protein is CASSSTWLGGYTF.